The T cell receptor beta chain under discussion was sequenced for a study of blood T cell repertoires in COVID-19 (dated by TCRdb to 2020 to 2022). For the wider study: The collaborator samples originated in the United States, Italy and Spain and spanned the acute and convalescent phases of COVID-19. The material from the prospective study consisted of cDNA or gDNA derived from T cells, B-cell-depleted T cells, or PBMCs. Deeply sampled blood TCRbeta repertoires from subjects exposed to, actively infected with, or recovered from COVID-19 were included in the dataset. The repertoires were released in a freely available public database meant as a resource for research on the immune response to SARS-CoV-2. Samples were obtained from the ongoing ImmuneRACE study (first 160 participants) and from 1,200 or so subjects provided by 6 global collaborators. The sample metadata nearly always contained a de-identified subject ID, COVID-19 status, age in years and sex. Where available, HLA class I and class II types were taken from metadata supplied by the sample provider and were not determined by assay-based typing. Paper-wide results and their limitations: The quantity of clinical and demographic metadata differed by source and by participant and was supplied without curation.

TCRbeta CDR3 regions were amplified from genomic DNA using the immunoSEQ Assay, a bias-controlled multiplex PCR. The original pipeline was this. The number of nucleated cells in each sample was estimated from the amplification of reference gene primers within the assay. To quantify the absolute abundance of each unique TCRbeta CDR3 rearrangement, sequence reads were collapsed and filtered. Productive Simpson clonality was computed per sample as the square root of Simpson's diversity index over productive rearrangements. TCRdb stores this immuneACCESS table with in-frame sequences only. Part of the clones is absent; in the studies checked, under half of the shortfall reflects unresolved V genes, and no reason is known for the rest. V, J and clone size reflect that table, while D and trimming were determined from the DNA. The table for this sample lists tens of thousands of clones; approximately 84% of them were counted only once. Roughly 15% of the sample is held by the ten biggest clonotypes.

The collaborating institutions used their own protocols to collect whole blood in K2EDTA tubes. For TCRbeta analysis, collaborator samples were shipped as frozen whole blood, as isolated PBMCs, or as DNA extracted from either sample type. This clone showed up just once. Its antigen remains unidentified. Base qualities are missing; no much larger clone stands one base away. The germline V gene provides CDR1 MNHEY and CDR2 SVGAGI. Reading from cysteine to phenylalanine, the CDR3 counts 15 amino acids. Just the 45-base CDR3 DNA is kept, in frame starting at base 1. V sheds 7 bases and J sheds 2 bases, leaving 14 bases between their ends.

The rearrangement combines TRBV6-5 with TRBJ2-2; the D region possibly corresponds to TRBD1 (5 bases align). The sequence was collected from a human donor with active COVID-19. The donor label of this sample is uncertain. The sample taken for sequencing was peripheral blood. The DNA is as follows: TGTGCCAGCACCATAAGGGGCATAAACACCGGGGAGCTGTTTTTT. Translated, it reads CASTIRGINTGELFF.